This entry describes one T cell receptor beta chain. This receptor's antigen is unknown. Base qualities are not recorded, but no much larger clone differs from it by a single base. Expansion of CD8+CD57+ cells had been shown by flow cytometry in the patients chosen for sequencing. All patients had severe acquired aplastic anemia diagnosed by International Study of Aplastic Anemia and Agranulocytosis and Camitta criteria. Patients had received no therapy at the time of blood sampling. In this study, sorted CD4+ and CD8+ T cells from the blood of healthy subjects and of severe aplastic anemia patients had their TCR repertoires deep-sequenced. Patients were enrolled under clinicaltrials.gov protocols 00001620, 01623167, 00001397, 00071045, 00081523 and 00961064 in the USA. Ficoll-Paque density gradient centrifugation was used to isolate peripheral blood mononuclear cells. Before DNA was extracted, CD4+ and CD8+ T cells were sorted using either FACS or magnetic beads.

Profiling of TCR beta VDJ combinations and CDR3 sequences used genomic DNA as the template. An Illumina HiSeq 2000 was used for TCR repertoire sequencing. As for how the authors treated the data: Repertoires were assessed using TRBV/TRBJ rearrangement plots, CDR3 size and DJ length profiles, and Simpson's diversity index. The immunodominant clone was defined as the most abundant DNA sequence in deep sequencing data. CDR3 amino acid sequences were checked for sharing between subjects and were compared against published repertoires and the VDJdb database. TCRdb trimmed the raw reads at Q25, called clones with MiXCR and kept productive beta chains. Each entry merges the rows of one CDR3 protein and shows their most common DNA and genes. The V and J calls were determined by TCRdb, not by the authors. A total of 95,000 to 150,000 distinct CDR3 sequences appear in this sample, over 30% of them only once. Of the sample, around 2.7% is held by the ten largest clones.

Based on the germline V gene, the CDR1 and CDR2 sequences are SGDLS and YYNGEE. There are 15 amino acids in the CDR3, from cysteine to phenylalanine inclusive. The read is trimmed to its CDR3 DNA, 45 bases read in frame from base 1. Trimming takes 0 bases from V and 7 bases from J, and the germline ends sit 11 bases apart. These data originate in a study of CD8+CD57+ T cells in acquired aplastic anemia listed by TCRdb under 2018. Regarding the research as a whole: On average, sorted CD4+ and CD8+ cells yielded around 3.1 ug of extracted DNA, with a range of about 0.18 to 30 ug. CD8+CD57+ expansion was defined as a frequency above the mean frequency observed in healthy subjects.

Beyond this particular receptor, the publication reports: Twenty-nine CD8+ CDR3 sequences were found to be shared between patients and controls, but these sequences appeared to be highly expressed in patients and within the immunodominant clones of the patients. No significant difference in CD8+ Simpson's diversity was found between patients and healthy controls (P=0.060).

The receptor's source is a human donor with aplastic anemia. The chain was built from TRBV9 and TRBJ1-6, with TRBD1 perhaps the D gene, on 5 matching bases. Sequences were obtained from sorted CD4+, CD8+, or CD8+CD57+ T cells (not recorded which) from PBMCs. The CDR3 protein sequence reads: CASSVDSGGNSPLHF. The nucleotides are TGTGCCAGCAGCGTAGATTCGGGGGGAAATTCACCCCTCCACTTT.